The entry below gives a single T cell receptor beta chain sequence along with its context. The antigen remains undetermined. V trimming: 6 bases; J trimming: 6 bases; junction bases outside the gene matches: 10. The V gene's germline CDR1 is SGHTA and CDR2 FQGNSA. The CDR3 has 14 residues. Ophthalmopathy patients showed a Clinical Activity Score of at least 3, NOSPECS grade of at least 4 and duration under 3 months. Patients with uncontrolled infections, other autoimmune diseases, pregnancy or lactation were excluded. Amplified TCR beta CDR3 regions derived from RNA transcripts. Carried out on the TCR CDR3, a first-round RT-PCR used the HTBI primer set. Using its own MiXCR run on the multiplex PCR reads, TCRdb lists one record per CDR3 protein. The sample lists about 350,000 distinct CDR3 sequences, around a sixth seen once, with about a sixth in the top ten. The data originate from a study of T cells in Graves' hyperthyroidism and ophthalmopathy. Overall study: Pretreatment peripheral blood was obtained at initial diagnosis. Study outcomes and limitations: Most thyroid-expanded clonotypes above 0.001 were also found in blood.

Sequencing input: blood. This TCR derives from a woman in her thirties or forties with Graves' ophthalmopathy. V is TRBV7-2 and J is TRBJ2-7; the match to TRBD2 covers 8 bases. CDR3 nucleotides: TGTGCCAGCAGGGGTAGCGGGAACTCGGGCGAGCAGTACTTC. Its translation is CASRGSGNSGEQYF.